The 21 T cell receptor beta chains given below trace back to one sample, sequenced in a study of T cell responses to AZD1222 COVID-19 vaccine. TCRdb's table, derived via immunoSEQ multiplex PCR, lists solely in-frame clones and lacks some. This sample has 93,000 or so clones; less than 95% occur once, and the top ten carry under 5.5%. Sample: peripheral blood, taken on day 0 of AZD1222 vaccination. The receptors here all came from an adult in good health.

This chain links TRBV6-5 with TRBJ1-5; possible D gene TRBD1, 5 bases. The CDR3 sequence is 13 residues long. The germline CDR1 and CDR2 sequences are MNHEY and SVGAGI. Trimming took 6 bases from V and 0 from J, leaving 6 bases between them. The CDR3 DNA reads as TGTGCCAGCAGCGGGGGTAGCAATCAGCCCCAGCATTTT. It is translated as CASSGGSNQPQHF.

This chain joins TRBV5-1 and TRBJ2-2; 7 bases align to TRBD2. Trimming at V came to 4 bases and at J to 7 bases, leaving 13 bases not matched to a gene. CDR3 length: 16 amino acids. Germline lookup yields CDR1 SGHRS and CDR2 YFSETQ. CDR3 protein: CASSLPSGGSGGELFF. CDR3 coding DNA: TGCGCCAGCAGCCTCCCCTCCGGGGGGTCCGGCGGGGAGCTGTTTTTT.

The chain combines TRBV7-2 with TRBJ2-3; D might be TRBD2 (5 bases). Looked up from germline, CDR1 is SGHTA and CDR2 is FQGNSA. V was trimmed by 8 bases and J by 5 bases, leaving 17 bases between them. The CDR3 contains 14 residues. CDR3 in DNA: TGTGCCAGCGTCGGGATCGCATTCGGAGATACGCAGTATTTT. The encoded protein is CASVGIAFGDTQYF. The variable domain in full, completed from reference TRBV7-2 and TRBJ2-3, reads GAGVSQSPSNKVTEKGKDVELRCDPISGHTALYWYRQSLGQGLEFLIYFQGNSAPDKSGLPSDRFSAERTGGSVSTLTIQRTQQEDSAVYLCASVGIAFGDTQYFGPGTRLTVL.

V and J are TRBV4-1 and TRBJ2-2, with TRBD2 as a possible D gene (6 bases). Per germline, CDR1 MGHRA and CDR2 YSYEKL. The CDR3 contains 14 residues. V gave up 5 bases and J gave up 1 base, with 8 bases separating them. The CDR3 spells CASSGTQNTGELFF. The CDR3 nucleotides read TGCGCCAGCAGCGGGACTCAGAACACCGGGGAGCTGTTTTTT.

V and J are TRBV30 and TRBJ1-2; D perhaps matches TRBD1 (5 bases). The germline V gene encodes CDR1 GTSNPN and CDR2 SVGIG (reference sequence). V was clipped by 5 bases and J by 2 bases, with 18 bases between them. CDR3 length: 15 amino acids. The DNA for the CDR3 is TGTGCCTGGGTGGACGGGGCGGCGGGAAACTATGGCTACACCTTC. This translates into CAWVDGAAGNYGYTF.

This clone turned up a few times. The rearrangement uses TRBV5-1 and TRBJ1-2, with no clear D. With 5 bases removed from V and 3 bases from J, the gap between germline ends came to 8 bases. The CDR3 length is 12 residues. Germline V gene data show CDR1 as SGHRS and CDR2 as YFSETQ. DNA for the CDR3: TGCGCCAGCAGGAGGGAAGACTATGGCTACACCTTC. Protein product: CASRREDYGYTF. Full variable domain (outside the CDR3, taken from reference TRBV5-1 and TRBJ1-2): KAGVTQTPRYLIKTRGQQVTLSCSPISGHRSVSWYQQTPGQGLQFLFEYFSETQRNKGNFPGRFSGRQFSNSRSEMNVSTLELGDSALYLCASRREDYGYTFGSGTRLTVV.

The rearrangement links TRBV29-1 to TRBJ1-1, with 8 bases identical to TRBD1. The CDR3 covers 19 residues. Germline lookup yields CDR1 SQVTM and CDR2 ANQGSEA. V gave up 2 bases and J gave up 5 bases; unmatched junction bases: 22. The DNA for the CDR3 is TGCAGCGTTGAATTGGTTCTGGGCGGCAGGGGGCTTTTGGGAACTGAAGCTTTCTTT. This translates into CSVELVLGGRGLLGTEAFF.

V gene TRBV3-1 (or the pseudogene TRBV3-2) combines with J gene TRBJ1-5; D unresolved. This CDR3 is 13 amino acids long. CDR1 is LGHDT and CDR2 is YNNKEL in the germline V gene (reference sequence). The V gene lost 1 base and the J gene lost 5 bases, with 6 bases spanning the gap. CDR3 in DNA: TGTGCCAGCAGCCAAGGTTCCCATCAGCCCCAGCATTTT. Protein product: CASSQGSHQPQHF.

The J gene is TRBJ1-1, the V gene TRBV11-2; 7 bases agree with TRBD1. Trimming at V came to 1 base and at J to 0 bases, leaving 8 bases not matched to a gene. The CDR3 has 17 amino acids. Germline-derived CDR1 and CDR2 are SGHAT and FQNNGV. CDR3 nucleotide sequence: TGTGCCAGCAGCTTAGTCCGGGACAGCTTTATGAACACTGAAGCTTTCTTT. It specifies CASSLVRDSFMNTEAFF.

The chain joins TRBV4-1 to TRBJ1-2, with D perhaps TRBD1 (5 bases). Per the germline V gene, CDR1 is MGHRA and CDR2 is YSYEKL. The V end lost 1 base, the J end lost 3 bases, and 12 bases lay between the germline ends. The CDR3 has 15 residues. CDR3 amino acids: CASSQAGPHYYGYTF. In DNA, the CDR3 is TGCGCCAGCAGCCAAGCAGGGCCTCACTACTATGGCTACACCTTC.

This clone occurred a few times. This chain connects TRBV3-1 (or the pseudogene TRBV3-2) to TRBJ1-1; D not certain. V was clipped by 2 bases and J by 4 bases, with 17 bases between them. The CDR3 runs 16 residues. Germline values: CDR1 LGHDT, CDR2 YNNKEL (reference sequence). CDR3 residues: CASSQTYTAFGTEAFF. The CDR3 DNA reads as TGTGCCAGCAGCCAAACCTACACAGCGTTTGGCACTGAAGCTTTCTTT.

The CDR3 nucleotides read TGTGCCACGGGGGGGGTAAGGAACTATGGCTACACCTTC. Translated: CATGGVRNYGYTF. The chain links TRBV28 to TRBJ1-2; perhaps TRBD1 as D (5 bases). CDR1 is MDHEN, CDR2 SYDVKM, per germline. The CDR3 extends over 13 amino acids. Between the trimmed V and J ends, which lost 10 bases and 2 bases, there was a span of 14 bases.

The chain uses TRBV2 and TRBJ1-2; D is ambiguous. Germline V lookup: CDR1 SNHLY, CDR2 FYNNEI. The CDR3 has 11 residues. Trimming shortened V by 4 bases and J by 6 bases, and 6 bases separated the two germline ends. The CDR3 nucleotides read TGTGCCAGCAGTGCCGTTGATGGCTACACCTTC. Amino acid sequence: CASSAVDGYTF.

The V call is TRBV18, the J call TRBJ1-5; no clear D gene. Trimming shortened V by 6 bases and J by 0 bases, and 12 bases separated the two germline ends. Germline values: CDR1 KGHSH, CDR2 LQKENI. The CDR3 is 15 amino acids. The CDR3 loop is CASSPPGYSNQPQHF. In DNA, the CDR3 is TGTGCCAGCTCGCCGCCCGGGTATAGCAATCAGCCCCAGCATTTT.

CDR3: CASSAAGRGVQETQYF. Here the CDR3 DNA reads TGTGCCAGCAGCGCGGCAGGCAGGGGGGTTCAAGAGACCCAGTACTTC. The gene calls are TRBV13 and TRBJ2-5; D perhaps matches TRBD1 (7 bases). The CDR3 has 16 amino acids. The germline V and J ends were trimmed by 5 bases and 2 bases, with 18 bases remaining between them. The V gene's germline CDR1 is PRHDT and CDR2 FYEKMQ (reference sequence).

This chain connects TRBV6-5 to TRBJ2-7; D is possibly TRBD2 (6 bases). V was trimmed by 8 bases and J by 2 bases, leaving 10 bases between them. The CDR3 is made up of 12 amino acids. Per the germline V gene, CDR1 is MNHEY and CDR2 is SVGAGI. DNA of the CDR3: TGTGCCAGCTTAACGGGAGCCTACGAGCAGTACTTC. It yields the protein CASLTGAYEQYF.

This chain links TRBV5-6 with TRBJ1-2, with D possibly being TRBD1 (5 bases). Per the germline V gene, CDR1 is SGHDT and CDR2 is YYEEEE. The V and J ends lost 4 bases and 3 bases respectively, with 13 bases between them. The CDR3 sequence is 14 residues long. This chain's CDR3 is CASSTLQGDYGYTF. The CDR3 region has the DNA TGTGCCAGCAGCACACTTCAGGGTGACTATGGCTACACCTTC. The full variable domain, its missing parts supplied by reference TRBV5-6 and TRBJ1-2, is DAGVTQSPTHLIKTRGQQVTLRCSPKSGHDTVSWYQQALGQGPQFIFQYYEEEERQRGNFPDRFSGHQFPNYSSELNVNALLLGDSALYLCASSTLQGDYGYTFGSGTRLTVV.

V and J are TRBV5-4 and TRBJ2-1; D unresolved. The CDR3 covers 12 residues. Germline CDR1 is SGHNT and CDR2 is YYREEE (reference sequence). Trimming took 3 bases from V and 8 from J, leaving 9 bases between them. CDR3 protein: CASSSGLYEQFF. The DNA of the CDR3 is TGTGCCAGCAGCTCTGGGCTCTATGAGCAGTTCTTC.

V usage is TRBV5-1 and J usage is TRBJ2-2; perhaps TRBD2 as D (5 bases). Trimming shortened V by 4 bases and J by 8 bases, and 12 bases separated the two germline ends. This CDR3 spans 13 amino acids. The V gene's germline CDR1 is SGHRS and CDR2 YFSETQ. In nucleotides, the CDR3 is TGCGCCAGCAGCGATCCGGACTTGGGGGAGCTGTTTTTT. It codes for CASSDPDLGELFF.

A word on this clone: The sample carries other DNA sequences with the same CDR3. The rearrangement uses TRBV5-1 and TRBJ1-2, with D perhaps TRBD1 (5 bases). The CDR3 is 14 amino acids. Germline V CDR1 and CDR2: SGHRS, YFSETQ. With 0 bases removed from V and 6 bases from J, the gap between germline ends came to 12 bases. The CDR3 nucleotides read TGCGCCAGCAGCTTGGAAGGCCAGGGTGATGGCTACACCTTC. Its protein is CASSLEGQGDGYTF.

The chain joins TRBV19 to TRBJ2-3, with D possibly called TRBD1 or TRBD2 (5 bases each). The CDR3 runs 14 residues. The germline gives CDR1 LNHDA, CDR2 SQIVND (reference sequence). The V gene lost 10 bases and the J gene lost 2 bases, with 16 bases spanning the gap. In DNA form, the CDR3 reads TGTGCCACTAGGATGGGGGATCTCACAGATACGCAGTATTTT. Protein product: CATRMGDLTDTQYF.